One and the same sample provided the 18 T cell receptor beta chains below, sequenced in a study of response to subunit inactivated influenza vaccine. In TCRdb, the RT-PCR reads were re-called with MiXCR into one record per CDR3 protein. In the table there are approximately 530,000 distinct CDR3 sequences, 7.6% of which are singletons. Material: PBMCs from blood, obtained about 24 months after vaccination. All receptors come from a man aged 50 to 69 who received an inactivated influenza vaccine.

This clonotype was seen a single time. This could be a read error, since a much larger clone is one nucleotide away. Written as DNA, the CDR3 is TGTGCCAGCAGTTCCTCCGCACAGGGAAACTACGAGCAGTACTTC. Protein product: CASSSSAQGNYEQYF. The chain carries TRBV28 and TRBJ2-7; the D gene is possibly TRBD1 (6 bases). The CDR3 length is 15 residues. V was cut by 4 bases and J by 3 bases, with 16 bases left in between. The germline V gene has CDR1 MDHEN and CDR2 SYDVKM.

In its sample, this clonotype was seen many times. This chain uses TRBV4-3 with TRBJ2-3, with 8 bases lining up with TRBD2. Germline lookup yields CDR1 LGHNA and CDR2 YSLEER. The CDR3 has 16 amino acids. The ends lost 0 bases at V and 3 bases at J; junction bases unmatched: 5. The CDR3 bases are TGCGCCAGCAGCCAAGACCCGGGACTAGAGACAGATACGCAGTATTTT. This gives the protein CASSQDPGLETDTQYF.

DNA of the CDR3: TGTGCCAGCTCACCACGTAGTAGCGGACCTTCCTACAATGAGCAGTTCTTC. The encoded protein is CASSPRSSGPSYNEQFF. The chain recombines TRBV18 with TRBJ2-1; D possibly corresponds to TRBD2 (6 bases). The CDR3 contains 17 residues. Germline V gene data show CDR1 as KGHSH and CDR2 as LQKENI. V was clipped by 1 base and J by 1 base, with 14 bases between them.

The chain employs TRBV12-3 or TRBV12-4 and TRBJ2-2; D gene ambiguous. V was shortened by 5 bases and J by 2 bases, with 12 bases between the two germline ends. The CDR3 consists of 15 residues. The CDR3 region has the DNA TGTGCCAGCAGTCCACCCATAGTTAACACCGGGGAGCTGTTTTTT. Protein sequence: CASSPPIVNTGELFF.

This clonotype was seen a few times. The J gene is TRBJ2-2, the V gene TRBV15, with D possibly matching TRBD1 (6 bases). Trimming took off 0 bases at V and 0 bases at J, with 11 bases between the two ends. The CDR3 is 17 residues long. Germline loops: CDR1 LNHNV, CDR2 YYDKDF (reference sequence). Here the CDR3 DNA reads TGTGCCACCAGCAGAGATTACAGGGTCGCGAACACCGGGGAGCTGTTTTTT. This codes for CATSRDYRVANTGELFF.

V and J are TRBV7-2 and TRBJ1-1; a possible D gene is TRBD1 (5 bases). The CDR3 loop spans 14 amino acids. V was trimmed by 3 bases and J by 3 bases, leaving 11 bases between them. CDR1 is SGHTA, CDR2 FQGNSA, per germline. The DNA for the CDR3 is TGTGCCAGCAGCTTGACAGTTTGGGACACTGAAGCTTTCTTT. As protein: CASSLTVWDTEAFF.

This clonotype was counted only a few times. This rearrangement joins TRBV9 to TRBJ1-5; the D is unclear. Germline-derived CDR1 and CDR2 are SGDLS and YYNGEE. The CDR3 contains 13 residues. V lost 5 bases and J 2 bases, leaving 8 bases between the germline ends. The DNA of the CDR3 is TGTGCCAGCAGTGGCGAGGGCAATCAGCCCCAGCATTTT. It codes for CASSGEGNQPQHF.

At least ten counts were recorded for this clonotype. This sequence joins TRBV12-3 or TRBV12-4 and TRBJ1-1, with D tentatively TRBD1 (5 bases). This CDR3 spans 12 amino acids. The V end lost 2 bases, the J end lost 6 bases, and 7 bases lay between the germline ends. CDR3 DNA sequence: TGTGCCAGCAGTTTAACGGGGGCTGAAGCTTTCTTT. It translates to CASSLTGAEAFF.

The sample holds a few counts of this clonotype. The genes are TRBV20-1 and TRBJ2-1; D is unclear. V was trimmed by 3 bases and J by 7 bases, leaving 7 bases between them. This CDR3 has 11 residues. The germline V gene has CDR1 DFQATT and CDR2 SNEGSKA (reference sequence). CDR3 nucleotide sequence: TGCAGTGCTAGTCTTAGGAATGAGCAGTTCTTC. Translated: CSASLRNEQFF.

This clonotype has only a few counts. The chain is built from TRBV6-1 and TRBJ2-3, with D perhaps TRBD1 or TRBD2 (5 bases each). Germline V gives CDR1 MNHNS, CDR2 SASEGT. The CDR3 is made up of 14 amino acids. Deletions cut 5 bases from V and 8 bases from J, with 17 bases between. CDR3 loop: CASSTSWGTGTQYF. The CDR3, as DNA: TGTGCCAGCAGTACCAGTTGGGGGACCGGTACGCAGTATTTT.

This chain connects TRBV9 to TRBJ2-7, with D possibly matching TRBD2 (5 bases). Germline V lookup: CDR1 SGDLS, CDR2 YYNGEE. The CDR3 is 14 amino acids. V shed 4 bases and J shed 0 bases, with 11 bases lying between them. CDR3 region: CASSQGSFSYEQYF. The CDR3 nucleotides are TGTGCCAGCAGCCAAGGGAGCTTCTCCTACGAGCAGTACTTC. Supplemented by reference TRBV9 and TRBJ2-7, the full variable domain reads DSGVTQTPKHLITATGQRVTLRCSPRSGDLSVYWYQQSLDQGLQFLIQYYNGEERAKGNILERFSAQQFPDLHSELNLSSLELGDSALYFCASSQGSFSYEQYFGPGTRLTVT.

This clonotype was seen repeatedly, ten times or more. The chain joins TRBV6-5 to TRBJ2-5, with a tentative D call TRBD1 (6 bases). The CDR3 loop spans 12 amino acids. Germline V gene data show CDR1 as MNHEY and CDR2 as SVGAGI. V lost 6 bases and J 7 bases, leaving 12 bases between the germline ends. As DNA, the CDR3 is TGTGCCAGCAGCCCACCACAGGGGACCCAGTACTTC. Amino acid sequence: CASSPPQGTQYF.

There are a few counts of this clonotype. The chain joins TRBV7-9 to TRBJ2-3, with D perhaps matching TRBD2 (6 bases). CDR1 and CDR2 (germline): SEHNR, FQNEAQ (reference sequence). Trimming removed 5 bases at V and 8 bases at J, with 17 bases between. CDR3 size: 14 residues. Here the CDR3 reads CASSPPGERSTQYF. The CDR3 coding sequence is TGTGCCAGCAGCCCCCCGGGGGAAAGGAGTACGCAGTATTTT.

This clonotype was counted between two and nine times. In nucleotides, the CDR3 is TGTGCCAGCAGTATAACCGGGCAACTAGCGGGAGGCGGCAATGAGCAGTTCTTC. Amino acid sequence: CASSITGQLAGGGNEQFF. The rearrangement links TRBV6-1 to TRBJ2-1; 12 nucleotides align to TRBD2. The V gene end was trimmed by 5 bases and the J gene end by 6 bases; junction bases not matched to a gene: 14. The CDR3 runs to 18 residues. Germline V gives CDR1 MNHNS, CDR2 SASEGT.

The CDR3 region is CASSLIKVSYEQYF. The DNA for the CDR3 is TGTGCCAGCAGCTTAATCAAAGTTTCCTACGAGCAGTACTTC. The chain combines TRBV7-9 with TRBJ2-7; D gene ambiguous. The CDR3 runs to 14 residues. Trimming cost V 2 bases and J 1 base, with 9 bases left between them. Looked up from germline, CDR1 is SEHNR and CDR2 is FQNEAQ (reference sequence).

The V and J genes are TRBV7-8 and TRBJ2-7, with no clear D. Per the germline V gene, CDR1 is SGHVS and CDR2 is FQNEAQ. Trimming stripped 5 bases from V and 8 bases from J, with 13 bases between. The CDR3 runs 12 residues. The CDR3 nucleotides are TGTGCCAGCAGCATGCTACGAAGCAAGCAGTACTTC. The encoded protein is CASSMLRSKQYF.

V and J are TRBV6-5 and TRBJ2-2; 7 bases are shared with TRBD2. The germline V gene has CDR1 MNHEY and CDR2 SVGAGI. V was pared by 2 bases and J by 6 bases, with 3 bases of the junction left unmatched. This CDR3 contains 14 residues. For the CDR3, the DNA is TGTGCCAGCAGTTACGACCGGGGGGCCGGGGAGCTGTTTTTT. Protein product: CASSYDRGAGELFF.

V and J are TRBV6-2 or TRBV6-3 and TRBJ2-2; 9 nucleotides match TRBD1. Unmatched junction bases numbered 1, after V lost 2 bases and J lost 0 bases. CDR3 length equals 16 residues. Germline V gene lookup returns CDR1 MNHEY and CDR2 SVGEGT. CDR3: CASSYRTGANTGELFF. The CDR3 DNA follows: TGTGCCAGCAGTTACCGGACAGGGGCGAACACCGGGGAGCTGTTTTTT.